Sequencing of this T cell receptor beta chain was carried out in a study of beta chain features in type 1 diabetes. As for the study in general: Over all samples combined, 107,917,701 sorted cells were examined.

Donors contributed one heparinised blood draw apiece, averaging around 120 mL. This clone was detected only a few times. Its antigen is still unknown. The authors reverse transcribed all of the isolated RNA, so sequencing captured expressed TCRB transcripts. Assay used: immunoSEQ multiplex PCR; TCRdb lists only in-frame clones, some missing. The sample has 20,000 to 25,000 clones; 68% are singletons. General study findings and limits: A potential influence of HLA type upon TCRB rearrangement remained unresolved herein. Moderate yet significant TCRB CDR3 shortening was seen in Type 1 diabetes patients in all four CD4+ subsets. There were fewer insertions and more deletions at the VDJ junctions of type 1 diabetes patients.

Sequenced: stem cell memory CD4+ T cells from blood. This sequence was found in a woman in her forties with type 1 diabetes.

CDR3 loop: CALGKSNTGELFF. The CDR3 nucleotides read TGTGCCCTGGGCAAAAGTAACACCGGGGAGCTGTTTTTT. V and J are TRBV30 and TRBJ2-2, with D hard to call. CDR3 length: 13 residues. Germline loops: CDR1 GTSNPN, CDR2 SVGIG (reference sequence). Trimming took off 8 bases at V and 2 bases at J, with 12 bases between the two ends.